This T cell receptor (beta chain) originates from a study of blood T cell repertoires in COVID-19. Study information: PBMCs, B-cell-depleted T cells, or T cells were the source of the cDNA or gDNA that made up the material.

Original methodology: Using reference gene primer amplification, nucleated cell counts were estimated. Data came from immunoSEQ multiplex PCR; TCRdb stores just in-frame clones and leaves some out. The DNA was the basis for D and trimming; V, J and clone size are from that table. The sample lists approximately 99,000 clones, roughly 70% seen once, with less than 2% in the top ten. The receptor comes from a middle-aged woman with acute or convalescent COVID-19. The sequenced material came from peripheral blood.

The CDR3 protein is CASSPLGGGAYNEQFF. The CDR3 DNA sequence: TGTGCCAGCAGCCCCCTTGGGGGGGGCGCGTACAATGAGCAGTTCTTC. The rearrangement joins TRBV5-6 to TRBJ2-1; D perhaps matches TRBD2 (7 bases). The CDR3 contains 16 residues. Germline V lookup: CDR1 SGHDT, CDR2 YYEEEE. The V and J ends lost 4 bases and 4 bases respectively, with 18 bases between them.